The TCR beta chain described here comes from a study of immunodeficiency (dated by TCRdb to between 2017 and 2020). Broadly, across the study: The repertoires were analyzed to search for VDJ recombination defects and oligoclonality.

Only a few counts were recorded for this clone. The clone's antigen remains unknown. It has no much larger one-base neighbor in the sample; base qualities were not kept. What the study reported, not specific to this receptor: Entropy comparisons showed n=3 (open circles) for patients versus healthy controls; a thymic development effect was only suggested as possible. V-J pairing and productive entropy in CD4+ T cells appeared similar in patients and controls. Based on top-100 and total clonotype frequencies, severe oligoclonality was found in patient CD8+ T cells but not in patient CD4+ T cells.

CD3+CD4+ T cells were sorted from fresh PBMCs before TCR sequencing. Genomic DNA was extracted with the QIAamp DNA Blood Mini Kit and sent for immunoSEQ repertoire analysis. Multiplex PCR was used to amplify CDR3 regions from a standard amount of genomic DNA template. An Illumina platform was used to sequence the PCR products. Regarding the original processing steps: Sequences were aligned to a reference, with V, D and J gene definitions taken from IMGT. Closely related sequences were merged by a nearest-neighbor clustering algorithm so that PCR and sequencing errors were removed. V, D and J usage in productive unique and total sequences was analyzed using ImmunoSEQ Analyzer tools and R version 3.6.1. As stored in TCRdb, this immuneACCESS dataset retains in-frame rearrangements with V and J assigned. A fraction of the clones does not appear; measured against another copy, unresolved V genes explain less than half of the discrepancy, and the remainder lacks a known reason. The DNA was the basis for D and trimming; V, J and clone size are from that table. In all, the sample holds just under 4,000 clones, and around 91% of those were seen once. Jointly, the top ten make up about 4.5% of the sample.

Input material: CD4+ T cells from blood. This TCR came from a human donor in good health.

The sequence in DNA is TGCGCCAGCGGGACGATTAATTCACCCCTCCACTTT. Translated, it reads CASGTINSPLHF. The rearranged segments are TRBV5-1 and TRBJ1-6, and possibly TRBD1, on 5 matching bases. Trimming removed 7 bases from V and 6 bases from J, leaving 8 bases between the germline ends. Including the terminal cysteine and phenylalanine, the CDR3 comprises 12 residues. The read is trimmed to its CDR3 DNA, 36 bases read in frame from base 1. CDR1 and CDR2 were assigned from the germline V gene as SGHRS and YFSETQ.